These 2 T cell receptor beta chains share one sample of origin, sequenced in a study of response to subunit inactivated influenza vaccine. TCRdb reprocessed the RT-PCR reads via MiXCR and lists one record per CDR3 protein. The table has about 180,000 distinct CDR3 sequences, about a tenth seen once; the top ten hold 9.5% to 13%. The sequenced sample was non-naive T cells sorted from PBMCs, obtained on the day of vaccination. Receptors originate from a man aged 50-59 years who received an inactivated influenza vaccine.

This clonotype was seen a handful of times. V and J are TRBV6-1 and TRBJ1-5, with 8 bases matching TRBD1. The germline gives CDR1 MNHNS, CDR2 SASEGT. CDR3 size: 15 residues. Trimming took 6 bases from V and 6 from J; bases not matched to a gene: 10. The CDR3 region is CASSKDRGRGQPQHF. DNA for the CDR3: TGTGCCAGCAGCAAAGACAGGGGAAGAGGTCAGCCCCAGCATTTT.

This chain connects TRBV18 to TRBJ2-1, with D perhaps TRBD1 (5 bases). CDR1 and CDR2 (germline): KGHSH, LQKENI. V lost 3 bases and J lost 3, with 21 bases in between. There are 18 residues in the CDR3. The CDR3 DNA reads as TGTGCCAGCTCACCGACAGCCCCCTCAGTATACCGCTACAATGAGCAGTTCTTC. It yields the protein CASSPTAPSVYRYNEQFF.